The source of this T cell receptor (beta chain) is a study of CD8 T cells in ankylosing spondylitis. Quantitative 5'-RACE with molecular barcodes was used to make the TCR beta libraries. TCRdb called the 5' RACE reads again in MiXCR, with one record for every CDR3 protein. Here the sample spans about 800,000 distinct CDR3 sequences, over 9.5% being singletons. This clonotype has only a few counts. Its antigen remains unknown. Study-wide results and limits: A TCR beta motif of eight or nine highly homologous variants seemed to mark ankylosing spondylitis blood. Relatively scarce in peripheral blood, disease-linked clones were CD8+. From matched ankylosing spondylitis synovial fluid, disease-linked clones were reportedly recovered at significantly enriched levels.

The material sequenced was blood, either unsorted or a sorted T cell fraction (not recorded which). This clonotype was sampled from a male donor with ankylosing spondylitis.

As DNA, the CDR3 is TGCAGTCGGACTAGCGGGAGCCGCTACGAGCAGTACTTC. It encodes CSRTSGSRYEQYF. The chain uses TRBV20-1 and TRBJ2-7; 13 bases fit TRBD2. The germline V gene encodes CDR1 DFQATT and CDR2 SNEGSKA (reference sequence). The CDR3 consists of 13 residues. The junction had 4 bases not matched to a gene; V was cut back by 8 bases and J by 3 bases.